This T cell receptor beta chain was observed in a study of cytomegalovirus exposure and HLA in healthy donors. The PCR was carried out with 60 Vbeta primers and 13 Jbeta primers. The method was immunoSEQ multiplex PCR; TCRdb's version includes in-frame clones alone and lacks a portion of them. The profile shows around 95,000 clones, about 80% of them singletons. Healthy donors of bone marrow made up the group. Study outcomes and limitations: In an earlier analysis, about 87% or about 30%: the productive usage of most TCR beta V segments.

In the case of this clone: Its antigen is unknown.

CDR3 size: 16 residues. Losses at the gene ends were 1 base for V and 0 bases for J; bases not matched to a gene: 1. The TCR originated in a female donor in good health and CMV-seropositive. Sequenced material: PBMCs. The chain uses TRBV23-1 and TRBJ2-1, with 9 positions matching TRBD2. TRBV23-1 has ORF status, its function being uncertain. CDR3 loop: CASSQFSGSSYNEQFF. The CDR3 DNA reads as TGCGCCAGCAGTCAATTTAGCGGGAGCTCCTACAATGAGCAGTTCTTC.